One and the same sample provided the 7 T cell receptor beta chains below, sequenced in a study of blood T cell repertoires in COVID-19. Assay: immunoSEQ multiplex PCR; the TCRdb copy retains only in-frame clones and omits some. The sample lists 300,000 to 400,000 clones, 80% to 90% occurring once. The sequenced sample consisted of PBMCs or T cells enriched from blood (not recorded which). The receptor set was obtained from a woman aged 40 to 50 with acute COVID-19.

This clone was detected once. The V and J genes are TRBV19 and TRBJ2-1, with no clear D. The germline V and J ends were trimmed by 6 bases and 7 bases, with 13 bases remaining between them. CDR1 LNHDA and CDR2 SQIVND come from the germline V gene (reference sequence). The CDR3 length is 13 residues. The DNA of the CDR3 is TGTGCCAGTAGGGTAGGAGTTGAGAATGAGCAGTTCTTC. It codes for CASRVGVENEQFF.

This clone was seen more than once but under ten times. The genes are TRBV28 and TRBJ1-2, with D perhaps TRBD1 (6 bases). There are 13 residues in the CDR3. Germline V gene data show CDR1 as MDHEN and CDR2 as SYDVKM. V dropped 1 base and J dropped 10 bases, with 13 bases sitting between them. In DNA, the CDR3 is TGTGCCAGCAGTTTATCCCGACAGGAAATCTACACCTTC. Translated, it gives CASSLSRQEIYTF.

This sequence joins TRBV9 and TRBJ2-3, with 8 bases that match TRBD2. V lost 3 bases to trimming and J lost 5 bases; unmatched junction nucleotides: 11. This CDR3 is built from 16 residues. CDR1 SGDLS and CDR2 YYNGEE come from the germline V gene. The CDR3 DNA is TGTGCCAGCAGCGCCTTAGCGGGGCCCCTTTTAGATACGCAGTATTTT. It is translated as CASSALAGPLLDTQYF.

Ten or more counts support this clone. The chain has TRBV28 and TRBJ1-4; TRBD1 is a possible D gene (5 bases). The CDR3 totals 16 residues. Trimming pared 5 bases from V and 2 bases from J, leaving 15 bases between. CDR1 is MDHEN, CDR2 SYDVKM, per germline. The CDR3 is CASSTQGSLTNEKLFF. DNA for the CDR3: TGTGCCAGCAGTACTCAGGGTAGCCTCACTAATGAAAAACTGTTTTTT.

The chain couples TRBV18 to TRBJ1-2; D may be TRBD1 (6 bases). The CDR3 spans 15 residues. The germline V and J ends were trimmed by 0 bases and 5 bases, with 13 bases remaining between them. Germline values: CDR1 KGHSH, CDR2 LQKENI. CDR3 amino acids: CASSPPHRASYGYTF. The DNA for the CDR3 is TGTGCCAGCTCACCACCCCACAGGGCGTCATATGGCTACACCTTC.

The rearrangement uses TRBV11-2 and TRBJ2-7; 9 bases match TRBD1. The V gene end was trimmed by 3 bases and the J gene end by 2 bases; junction bases not matched to a gene: 5. The CDR3 has 15 residues. Looked up from germline, CDR1 is SGHAT and CDR2 is FQNNGV. The CDR3 DNA sequence: TGTGCCAGCAGCTTGGGGACAGGGACGACCTACGAGCAGTACTTC. Translated, it gives CASSLGTGTTYEQYF.

V is TRBV6-2 or TRBV6-3 and J is TRBJ1-5; TRBD1 might be the D (6 bases). CDR3 length equals 16 residues. V was trimmed by 2 bases and J by 3 bases, leaving 14 bases between them. Germline V gene data show CDR1 as MNHEY and CDR2 as SVGEGT. CDR3 nucleotide sequence: TGTGCCAGCAGTTACCGAGGTGGACAGTACAATCAGCCCCAGCATTTT. It yields the protein CASSYRGGQYNQPQHF.